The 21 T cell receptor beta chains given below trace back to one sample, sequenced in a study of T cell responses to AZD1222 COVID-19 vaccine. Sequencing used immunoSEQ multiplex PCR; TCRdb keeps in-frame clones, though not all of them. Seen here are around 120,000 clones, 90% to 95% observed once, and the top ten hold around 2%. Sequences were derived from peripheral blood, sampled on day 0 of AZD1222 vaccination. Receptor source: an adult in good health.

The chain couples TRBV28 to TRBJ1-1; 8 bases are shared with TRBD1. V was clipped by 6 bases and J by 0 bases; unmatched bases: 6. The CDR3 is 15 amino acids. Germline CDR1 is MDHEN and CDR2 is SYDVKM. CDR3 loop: CASRRSTGVNTEAFF. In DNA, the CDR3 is TGTGCCAGCAGGCGATCGACAGGGGTGAACACTGAAGCTTTCTTT.

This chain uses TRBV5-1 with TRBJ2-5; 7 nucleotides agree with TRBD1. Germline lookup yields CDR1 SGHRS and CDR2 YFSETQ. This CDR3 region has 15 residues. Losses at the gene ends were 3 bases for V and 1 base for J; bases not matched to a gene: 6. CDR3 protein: CASSSRGQVQETQYF. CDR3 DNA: TGCGCCAGCAGCTCCAGAGGACAGGTCCAAGAGACCCAGTACTTC.

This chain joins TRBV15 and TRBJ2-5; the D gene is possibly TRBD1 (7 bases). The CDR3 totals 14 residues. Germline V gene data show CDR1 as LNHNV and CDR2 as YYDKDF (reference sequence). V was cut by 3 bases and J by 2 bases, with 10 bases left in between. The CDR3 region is CATSSRGEQETQYF. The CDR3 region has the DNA TGTGCCACCAGCAGCAGGGGGGAACAAGAGACCCAGTACTTC.

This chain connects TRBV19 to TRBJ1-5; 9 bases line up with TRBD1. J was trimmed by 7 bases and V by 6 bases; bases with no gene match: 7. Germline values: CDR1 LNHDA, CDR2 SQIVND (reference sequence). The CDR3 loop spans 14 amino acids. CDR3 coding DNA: TGTGCCAGTAGCCCTACAGGGGGCAGACAGCCCCAGCATTTT. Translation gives CASSPTGGRQPQHF.

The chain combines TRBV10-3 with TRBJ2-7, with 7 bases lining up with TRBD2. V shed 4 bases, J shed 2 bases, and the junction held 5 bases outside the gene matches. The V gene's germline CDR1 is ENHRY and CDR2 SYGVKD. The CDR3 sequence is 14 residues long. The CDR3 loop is CAISAVTSTYEQYF. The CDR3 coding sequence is TGTGCCATCAGTGCGGTGACTAGCACCTACGAGCAGTACTTC.

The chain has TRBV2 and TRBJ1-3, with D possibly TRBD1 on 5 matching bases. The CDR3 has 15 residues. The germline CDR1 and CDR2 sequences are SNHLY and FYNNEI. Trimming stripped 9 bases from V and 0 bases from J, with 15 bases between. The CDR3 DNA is TGTGCCAGGAGGGGAGCTCTGAGCTCTGGAAACACCATATATTTT. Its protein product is CARRGALSSGNTIYF.

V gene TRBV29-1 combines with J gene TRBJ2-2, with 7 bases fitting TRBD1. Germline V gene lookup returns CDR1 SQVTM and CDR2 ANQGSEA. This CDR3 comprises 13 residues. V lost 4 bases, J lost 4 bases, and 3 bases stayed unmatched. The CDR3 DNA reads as TGCAGCGTTGGACAGGGAATCACCGGGGAGCTGTTTTTT. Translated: CSVGQGITGELFF.

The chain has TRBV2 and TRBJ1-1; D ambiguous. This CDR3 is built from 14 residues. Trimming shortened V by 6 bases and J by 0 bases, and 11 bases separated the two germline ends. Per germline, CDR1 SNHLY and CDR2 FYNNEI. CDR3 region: CASREGRLNTEAFF. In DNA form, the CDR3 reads TGTGCCAGCAGGGAGGGCCGGCTGAACACTGAAGCTTTCTTT.

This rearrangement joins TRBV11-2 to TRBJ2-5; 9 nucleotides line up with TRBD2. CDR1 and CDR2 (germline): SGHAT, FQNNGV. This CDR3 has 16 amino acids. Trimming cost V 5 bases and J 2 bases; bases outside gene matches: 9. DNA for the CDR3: TGTGCCAGCAGCCCACATAGCGGGGGCGGACAAGAGACCCAGTACTTC. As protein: CASSPHSGGGQETQYF.

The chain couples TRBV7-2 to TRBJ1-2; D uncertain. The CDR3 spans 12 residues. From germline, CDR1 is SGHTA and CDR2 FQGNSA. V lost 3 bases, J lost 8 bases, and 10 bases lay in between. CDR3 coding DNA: TGTGCCAGCAGCTTGGCGAACGGGGGCTACACCTTC. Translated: CASSLANGGYTF.

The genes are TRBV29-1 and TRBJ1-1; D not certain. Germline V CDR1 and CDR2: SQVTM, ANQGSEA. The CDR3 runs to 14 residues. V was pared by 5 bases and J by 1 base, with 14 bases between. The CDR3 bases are TGCAGCGTTTTCGCACCCTTGCAGAACACTGAAGCTTTCTTT. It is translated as CSVFAPLQNTEAFF.

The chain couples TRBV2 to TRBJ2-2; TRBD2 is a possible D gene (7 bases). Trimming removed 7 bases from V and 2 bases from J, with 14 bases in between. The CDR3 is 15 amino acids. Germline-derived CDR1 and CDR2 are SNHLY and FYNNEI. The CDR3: CASKGRGSNTGELFF. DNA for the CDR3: TGTGCCAGCAAAGGGAGGGGGAGCAACACCGGGGAGCTGTTTTTT.

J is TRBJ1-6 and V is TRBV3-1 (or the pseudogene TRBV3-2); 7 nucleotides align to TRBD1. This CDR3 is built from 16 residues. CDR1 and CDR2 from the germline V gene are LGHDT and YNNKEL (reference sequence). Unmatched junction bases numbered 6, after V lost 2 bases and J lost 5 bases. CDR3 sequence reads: CASSQLPGQNNSPLHF. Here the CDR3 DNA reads TGTGCCAGCAGCCAACTACCGGGACAGAATAATTCACCCCTCCACTTT.

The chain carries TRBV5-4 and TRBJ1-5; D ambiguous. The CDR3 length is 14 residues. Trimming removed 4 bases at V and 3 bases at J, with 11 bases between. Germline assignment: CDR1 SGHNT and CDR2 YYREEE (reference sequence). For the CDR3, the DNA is TGTGCCAGCAGCATACCGGGCGACAATCAGCCCCAGCATTTT. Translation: CASSIPGDNQPQHF.

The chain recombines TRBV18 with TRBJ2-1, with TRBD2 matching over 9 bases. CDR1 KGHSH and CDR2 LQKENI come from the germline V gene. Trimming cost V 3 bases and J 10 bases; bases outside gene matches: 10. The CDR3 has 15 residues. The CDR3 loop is CASSPIAGVEVEQFF. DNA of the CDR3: TGTGCCAGCTCACCGATAGCGGGAGTTGAAGTCGAGCAGTTCTTC.

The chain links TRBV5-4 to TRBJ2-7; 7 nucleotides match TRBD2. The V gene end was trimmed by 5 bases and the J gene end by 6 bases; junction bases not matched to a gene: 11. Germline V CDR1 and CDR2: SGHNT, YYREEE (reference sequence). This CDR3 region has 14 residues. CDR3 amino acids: CASREWGGVGEQYF. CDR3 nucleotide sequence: TGTGCCAGCAGAGAGTGGGGGGGTGTGGGCGAGCAGTACTTC. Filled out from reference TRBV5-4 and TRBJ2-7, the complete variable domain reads ETGVTQSPTHLIKTRGQQVTLRCSSQSGHNTVSWYQQALGQGPQFIFQYYREEENGRGNFPPRFSGLQFPNYSSELNVNALELDDSALYLCASREWGGVGEQYFGPGTRLTVT.

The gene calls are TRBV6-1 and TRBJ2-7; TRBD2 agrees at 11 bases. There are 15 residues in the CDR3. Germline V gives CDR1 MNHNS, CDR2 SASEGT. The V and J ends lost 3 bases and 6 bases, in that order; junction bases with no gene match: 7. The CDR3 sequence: CASSDHSGRAFEQYF. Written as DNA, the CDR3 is TGTGCCAGCAGTGACCATAGCGGGAGGGCGTTCGAGCAGTACTTC.

Written as DNA, the CDR3 is TGTGCCAGCAGCTTATGGCGGGGGACAGATACGCAGTATTTT. Translation gives CASSLWRGTDTQYF. V and J are TRBV11-3 and TRBJ2-3; TRBD2 aligns across 7 bases. With 2 bases clipped from V and 3 bases from J, the junction kept 2 bases outside the gene matches. Per the germline V gene, CDR1 is SGHNT and CDR2 is YENEEA. The CDR3 sequence is 14 residues long. Filled out from reference TRBV11-3 and TRBJ2-3, the complete variable domain reads EAGVVQSPRYKIIEKKQPVAFWCNPISGHNTLYWYLQNLGQGPELLIRYENEEAVDDSQLPKDRFSAERLKGVDSTLKIQPAELGDSAVYLCASSLWRGTDTQYFGPGTRLTVL.

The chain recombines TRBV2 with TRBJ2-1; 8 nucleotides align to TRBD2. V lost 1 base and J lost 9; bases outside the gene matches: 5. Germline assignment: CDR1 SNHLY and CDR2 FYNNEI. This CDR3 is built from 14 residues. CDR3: CASSEDQRECEQFF. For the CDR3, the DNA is TGTGCCAGCAGTGAAGATCAGCGGGAGTGTGAGCAGTTCTTC.

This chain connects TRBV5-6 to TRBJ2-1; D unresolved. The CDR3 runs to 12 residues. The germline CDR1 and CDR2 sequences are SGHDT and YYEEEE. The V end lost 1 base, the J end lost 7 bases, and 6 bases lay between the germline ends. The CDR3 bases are TGTGCCAGCAGCTTGACGCCAAATGAGCAGTTCTTC. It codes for CASSLTPNEQFF. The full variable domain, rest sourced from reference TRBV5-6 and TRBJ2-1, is DAGVTQSPTHLIKTRGQQVTLRCSPKSGHDTVSWYQQALGQGPQFIFQYYEEEERQRGNFPDRFSGHQFPNYSSELNVNALLLGDSALYLCASSLTPNEQFFGPGTRLTVL.

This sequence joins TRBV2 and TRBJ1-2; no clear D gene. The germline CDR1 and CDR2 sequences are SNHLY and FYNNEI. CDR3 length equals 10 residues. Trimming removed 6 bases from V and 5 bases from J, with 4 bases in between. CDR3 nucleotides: TGTGCCAGCAGAGGGTATGGCTACACCTTC. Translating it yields CASRGYGYTF.